This T cell receptor beta chain was captured in a study of T cells in Graves' hyperthyroidism and ophthalmopathy. There are 17 residues in the CDR3. CDR1 and CDR2 from the germline V gene are KGHDR and SFDVKD. Losses at the gene ends were 1 base for V and 1 base for J; bases not matched to a gene: 7. RNA transcripts gave rise to amplified TCR beta CDR3 regions. HTBI primers drove first-round RT-PCR of the TCR CDR3. TCRdb fed the multiplex PCR reads into MiXCR, producing one record per CDR3 protein. The table includes around 540,000 distinct CDR3 sequences, about 43% detected once. The patients, who ranged from 18 to 65 in age, presented with newly diagnosed hyperthyroidism lasting under 2 months.

The chain joins TRBV24-1 to TRBJ2-5, with TRBD2 matching 8 bases. The receptor was isolated from a young woman with Graves' hyperthyroidism. The sample was peripheral blood or thyroid tissue (not recorded which). The DNA of the CDR3 is TGTGCCACCAGTGATTTTGGACGGGGGGGGCGCCAAGAGACCCAGTACTTC. It yields the protein CATSDFGRGGRQETQYF.